These 9 T cell receptor beta chains came from one sample sequenced in a study of blood T cell repertoires in COVID-19. TCRdb's copy holds only in-frame clones and misses some; the assay was immunoSEQ multiplex PCR. The sample consists of more than 70,000 clones, roughly 80% of them appearing once. What was sequenced was peripheral blood. These receptors originate from a human donor in a cohort sampled during active COVID-19.

This chain joins TRBV5-1 and TRBJ1-1; D remains unclear. Germline V gene sequence: CDR1 SGHRS, CDR2 YFSETQ. This CDR3 region has 15 residues. Deletions cut 5 bases from V and 2 bases from J, with 16 bases between. The CDR3 region is CASRSDGNSNTEAFF. The DNA for the CDR3 is TGCGCCAGCAGATCTGACGGGAATTCAAACACTGAAGCTTTCTTT.

The rearrangement links TRBV7-8 to TRBJ2-5; D might be TRBD1 (6 bases). The V end lost 3 bases, the J end lost 3 bases, and 17 bases lay between the germline ends. CDR3 size: 16 residues. The germline CDR1 and CDR2 sequences are SGHVS and FQNEAQ. The CDR3 DNA reads TGTGCCAGCAGCTTCCGGGACACCCTCCGTAAAGAGACCCAGTACTTC. Its protein is CASSFRDTLRKETQYF.

This clone is medium-sized (0.01 to 0.1%) by share. This rearrangement joins TRBV10-2 to TRBJ1-5, with TRBD1 matching 7 bases. V shed 7 bases, J shed 2 bases, and the junction held 8 bases outside the gene matches. CDR3 size: 15 residues. Germline V gives CDR1 WSHSY, CDR2 SAAADI. CDR3 region: CASTQQGTGNQPQHF. The CDR3 bases are TGCGCCAGCACACAACAGGGGACGGGCAATCAGCCCCAGCATTTT.

V and J are TRBV30 and TRBJ2-7; a possible D gene is TRBD1 (5 bases). CDR1 and CDR2 (germline): GTSNPN, SVGIG (reference sequence). The CDR3 has 14 amino acids. The V end lost 1 base, the J end lost 5 bases, and 15 bases lay between the germline ends. The CDR3 DNA is TGTGCCTGGAGTGACCCGGCAGGGCGGAACGAGCAGTACTTC. Amino acid sequence: CAWSDPAGRNEQYF.

This clone was counted only a few times. For the CDR3, the DNA is TGTGCCAGCAGGGGCCTTTCGCCGGGGAGGTACGAGCAGTACTTC. Amino acids: CASRGLSPGRYEQYF. The chain joins TRBV6-5 to TRBJ2-7; D perhaps matches TRBD2 (6 bases). There are 15 residues in the CDR3. CDR1 and CDR2 (germline): MNHEY, SVGAGI. V dropped 6 bases and J dropped 4 bases, with 19 bases sitting between them.

The rearrangement joins TRBV6-1 to TRBJ1-6, with 11 bases that match TRBD1. From germline, CDR1 is MNHNS and CDR2 SASEGT. The CDR3 spans 18 residues. The V gene end was trimmed by 4 bases and the J gene end by 7 bases; junction bases not matched to a gene: 12. Here the CDR3 reads CASSAGGTGGLGNSPLHF. The CDR3 region has the DNA TGTGCCAGCAGTGCTGGGGGGACAGGGGGTTTGGGGAATTCACCCCTCCACTTT.

The V gene is TRBV2, the J gene TRBJ2-7; D perhaps matches TRBD1 (6 bases). V was trimmed by 5 bases and J by 3 bases, leaving 14 bases between them. The CDR3 is 14 residues long. Per germline, CDR1 SNHLY and CDR2 FYNNEI. Here the CDR3 DNA reads TGTGCCAGCAGTAACCACAGGGACGGCTACGAGCAGTACTTC. It specifies CASSNHRDGYEQYF.

CDR3 sequence (DNA): TGTGCCAGCAGTTTACCTGGGCTCGAGCAGTACTTC. The encoded protein is CASSLPGLEQYF. The rearrangement joins TRBV12-3 or TRBV12-4 to TRBJ2-7; no firm D call. The V and J ends lost 2 bases and 6 bases respectively, with 8 bases between them. The CDR3 consists of 12 residues.

The genes are TRBV5-1 and TRBJ1-1; D gene ambiguous. Deletions cut 4 bases from V and 4 bases from J, with 11 bases between. This CDR3 is 13 amino acids long. In germline, CDR1 is SGHRS, CDR2 YFSETQ. CDR3: CASSRSGSTEAFF. CDR3 DNA: TGCGCCAGCAGCCGGTCGGGGAGCACTGAAGCTTTCTTT.